A selection of T cell receptor beta chains follows, all from one sample in a study of blood T cell repertoires in COVID-19. Clones were read by immunoSEQ multiplex PCR, and TCRdb kept only the in-frame ones, dropping some. The sample holds more than 200,000 clones, around 86% seen once. The sample comprised peripheral blood. These receptor sequences come from a woman aged 55-70 years with COVID-19, enrolled during active disease. CDR3s leave out the opening cysteine and the closing phenylalanine or tryptophan.

v_call: TRBV18
cdr3_aa: ASSPISSSYNEQF

v_call: TRBV18
cdr3_aa: ASSPWQNQPQH

v_call: TRBV5-4
cdr3_aa: ASSFGGRLEETQY

v_call: TRBV30
cdr3_aa: AWSVRLQGGSSGYT

v_call: TRBV30
cdr3_aa: AWGQFNTEAF

v_call: TRBV7-2
cdr3_aa: ASSRDRSLNQPQH

v_call: TRBV30
cdr3_aa: AWNTGGWGNQPQH

v_call: TRBV6-1
cdr3_aa: ASSGSGRDPFSGANVLT

v_call: TRBV6-2/TRBV6-3
cdr3_aa: ASSQNAGRQH

v_call: TRBV30
cdr3_aa: AWNVRTGEQY

v_call: TRBV3-1/TRBV3-2
cdr3_aa: ASSASIGGGTYNEQF

v_call: TRBV7-2
cdr3_aa: ASSLGRGRGNTIY

v_call: TRBV28
cdr3_aa: ASSGLAGGSLPYEQY

v_call: TRBV19
cdr3_aa: ASKLRQSNEKLF

v_call: TRBV10-3
cdr3_aa: AITSGQGTGELF

v_call: TRBV28
cdr3_aa: ASSLLVGRGQTGELF

v_call: TRBV19
cdr3_aa: ASRERDINTGELF

v_call: TRBV30
cdr3_aa: AWSRDSLSGNTIY

v_call: TRBV23-1
cdr3_aa: ASSRAGTGLALH

v_call: TRBV5-1
cdr3_aa: ASSPQGAENTEAF